This T cell receptor (beta chain) emerged from a study of cytomegalovirus exposure and HLA in healthy donors. The wider study: Early released data had about 85 million unique TCRs, all coming from HLA-typed donors. General study points: Some highly shared sequence variants likely arose as a pipeline artifact. Later work associated roughly 17,000 TCR beta sequences with HLA alleles at 0.05 false discovery rate.

With respect to this clone: Its antigen remains unidentified.

Both 60 Vbeta primers and 13 Jbeta primers went into the PCR. Data came from immunoSEQ multiplex PCR; TCRdb stores just in-frame clones and leaves some out. In the table there are roughly 120,000 clones, roughly three fifths of which are singletons. V lost 0 bases and J lost 4; bases outside the gene matches: 4. This CDR3 region has 15 residues. The germline gives CDR1 SGHNT, CDR2 YYREEE (reference sequence). What was sequenced was PBMCs. The receptor was isolated from a middle-aged woman in good health and CMV-seropositive. The V and J genes are TRBV5-4 and TRBJ2-3, with TRBD2 matching 8 bases. CDR3 amino acids: CASSLDGRASDTQYF. CDR3 DNA: TGTGCCAGCAGCTTGGACGGGAGGGCCTCAGATACGCAGTATTTT.